This is a list of T cell receptor beta chains from one sample in a study of cytomegalovirus exposure and HLA in healthy donors. Profiling relied on immunoSEQ multiplex PCR, and the TCRdb table lists in-frame clones only, not all of them. The table shows under 110,000 clones, with around 74% occurring only once. Sample: PBMCs. The receptors here all came from a woman aged 40 to 50 in good health and CMV-seronegative. Both conserved end residues are part of each CDR3. D genes are given only for firm matches. Only part of the rows carry a size: once, few, many, or a class if the clone is expanded.

>TRBV18|-|14|few|TRBJ2-3
CASSPRGLRGTQYF
TGTGCCAGCTCACCACGGGGGCTAAGGGGTACGCAGTATTTT
>TRBV11-3|-|13|-|TRBJ1-1
CASSLDRDTEAFF
TGTGCCAGCAGCTTAGACAGGGACACTGAAGCTTTCTTT
>TRBV29-1|-|10|-|TRBJ1-1
CSGLGDEAFF
TGCAGCGGACTGGGAGATGAAGCTTTCTTT
>TRBV7-2|TRBD1|15|-|TRBJ1-1
CASSLVRTGGTEAFF
TGTGCCAGCAGCTTAGTTCGGACAGGCGGCACTGAAGCTTTCTTT
>TRBV6-5|TRBD1|15|few|TRBJ1-5
CASSQDRWSNQPQHF
TGTGCCAGCAGCCAGGACAGGTGGAGCAATCAGCCCCAGCATTTT
>TRBV19|-|11|-|TRBJ2-1
CASSTYNEQFF
TGTGCCAGTAGTACGTACAATGAGCAGTTCTTC
>TRBV6-6|-|13|-|TRBJ2-5
CASSPNGRETQYF
TGTGCCAGCAGCCCTAACGGGAGAGAGACCCAGTACTTC
>TRBV6-1|-|12|-|TRBJ2-7
CASSEVGYEQYF
TGTGCCAGCAGTGAAGTCGGCTACGAGCAGTACTTC
>TRBV7-6|TRBD1|16|-|TRBJ2-2
CASSPRTGVATGELFF
TGTGCCAGCAGCCCCAGGACAGGGGTTGCCACCGGGGAGCTGTTTTTT
>TRBV6-6|TRBD2|15|few|TRBJ2-5
CASSGTSGGEETQYF
TGTGCCAGCAGCGGGACTAGCGGGGGGGAAGAGACCCAGTACTTC
>TRBV6-5|-|16|-|TRBJ2-1
CASSYSTGNSYNEQFF
TGTGCCAGCAGTTACTCGACGGGGAATAGCTACAATGAGCAGTTCTTC
>TRBV7-6|-|13|-|TRBJ1-1
CATGGGMNTEAFF
TGTGCCACTGGGGGGGGAATGAACACTGAAGCTTTCTTT
>TRBV7-2|-|13|-|TRBJ1-2
CASSSSAAYGYTF
TGTGCCAGCAGCTCCTCGGCGGCTTATGGCTACACCTTC
>TRBV5-1|-|14|-|TRBJ2-5
CASSQGTNQETQYF
TGCGCCAGCAGCCAGGGGACAAATCAAGAGACCCAGTACTTC
>TRBV15|-|12|-|TRBJ2-1
CATSRDRDEQFF
TGTGCCACCAGCAGAGACAGGGATGAGCAGTTCTTC
>TRBV9|-|15|-|TRBJ1-1
CASSVDRGGYTEAFF
TGTGCCAGCAGCGTAGACCGGGGGGGTTACACTGAAGCTTTCTTT
>TRBV7-9|TRBD1|15|-|TRBJ1-2
CSSSAPGQRGYGYTF
TGTTCCAGCAGCGCACCGGGACAGCGTGGCTATGGCTACACCTTC
>TRBV7-2|TRBD2|14|-|TRBJ2-1
CASSQTSGGREQFF
TGTGCCAGCAGCCAGACTAGCGGGGGTCGTGAGCAGTTCTTC
>TRBV9|TRBD2|15|-|TRBJ2-7
CASSVEGGRSYEQYF
TGTGCCAGCAGCGTAGAAGGCGGGAGGTCCTACGAGCAGTACTTC
>TRBV15|TRBD2|15|-|TRBJ2-1
CATSRGLAGVSEQFF
TGTGCCACCAGCAGAGGACTAGCGGGGGTCAGTGAGCAGTTCTTC
>TRBV10-3|-|15|-|TRBJ1-1
CAISLQGASNTEAFF
TGTGCCATCAGTCTACAGGGTGCTTCAAACACTGAAGCTTTCTTT
>TRBV7-9|-|17|-|TRBJ1-3
CASSHEVQVSSGNTIYF
TGTGCCAGCAGCCACGAGGTACAAGTTAGCTCTGGAAACACCATATATTTT
>TRBV5-1|-|13|-|TRBJ1-5
CASKRRSNQPQHF
TGCGCCAGCAAGAGGAGGAGCAATCAGCCCCAGCATTTT
>TRBV30|TRBD1|12|-|TRBJ1-5
CAWGTGDQPQHF
TGTGCCTGGGGGACAGGGGATCAGCCCCAGCATTTT
>TRBV10-1|-|15|-|TRBJ1-1
CASSEGVTGNTEAFF
TGCGCCAGCAGTGAGGGAGTAACAGGGAACACTGAAGCTTTCTTT
>TRBV5-1|TRBD1|15|once|TRBJ1-6
CASSFTGQGNSPLHF
TGCGCCAGCAGCTTCACGGGACAGGGGAATTCACCCCTCCACTTT
>TRBV4-2|-|16|-|TRBJ1-1
CASSQDLGGLNTEAFF
TGTGCCAGCAGCCAAGATCTGGGAGGGTTGAACACTGAAGCTTTCTTT
>TRBV6-5|-|14|-|TRBJ2-2
CASSYSIASGELFF
TGTGCCAGCAGTTACTCGATAGCGTCCGGGGAGCTGTTTTTT
>TRBV4-2|TRBD1|13|-|TRBJ1-2
CASSQGQNYGYTF
TGTGCCAGCAGCCAGGGACAGAACTATGGCTACACCTTC
>TRBV7-9|-|17|-|TRBJ2-2
CSSSSASGGSNTGELFF
TGTTCCAGCAGCTCCGCCTCGGGGGGCTCGAACACCGGGGAGCTGTTTTTT
>TRBV6-8|TRBD2|23|-|TRBJ2-6
CASSYQIPKRGLAELSGANVLTF
TGTGCCAGCAGTTACCAAATACCGAAAAGGGGACTAGCGGAACTCTCTGGGGCCAACGTCCTGACTTTC
>TRBV4-1|TRBD2|15|-|TRBJ2-7
CASSQGSSGSYEQYF
TGCGCCAGCAGCCAAGGTTCTAGCGGGAGCTACGAGCAGTACTTC
>TRBV7-3|-|13|-|TRBJ1-1
CASSLRGNTEAFF
TGTGCCAGCAGCCTCAGGGGGAACACTGAAGCTTTCTTT
>TRBV2|-|14|-|TRBJ2-7
CASKVSEHSYEQYF
TGTGCCAGCAAGGTTTCGGAGCATAGCTACGAGCAGTACTTC
>TRBV5-1|TRBD2|16|-|TRBJ2-2
CASSPGTSGSVGELFF
TGCGCCAGCAGCCCGGGGACTAGCGGGAGTGTCGGGGAGCTGTTTTTT
>TRBV2|-|12|-|TRBJ2-1
CATGDPSGEQFF
TGTGCCACGGGGGACCCGTCCGGTGAGCAGTTCTTC
>TRBV18|TRBD1|16|-|TRBJ1-5
CASSPRSTGGDQPQHF
TGTGCCAGCTCACCACGATCGACAGGGGGCGATCAGCCCCAGCATTTT